This T cell receptor (beta chain) was profiled in a study of shared clonotypes between healthy human individuals. Only in-frame clones appear in the TCRdb table, and some are missing; sequencing was by immunoSEQ multiplex PCR. The sample lists a few hundred thousand clones, 70% to 85% occurring once. This clonotype originated in a woman aged 35 to 49 in good health. Some clones in this sample may be carry-over from other donors' samples. What was sequenced was PBMCs.

CDR3 residues: CAWSGRNQGEQFF. CDR3 coding DNA: TGTGCCTGGAGTGGGAGGAATCAGGGGGAGCAGTTCTTC. The rearrangement links TRBV30 to TRBJ2-1; weak D call: TRBD1 (6 bases). CDR3 length: 13 amino acids. CDR1 is GTSNPN and CDR2 is SVGIG in the germline V gene (reference sequence). The germline V and J ends were trimmed by 1 base and 10 bases, with 14 bases remaining between them.